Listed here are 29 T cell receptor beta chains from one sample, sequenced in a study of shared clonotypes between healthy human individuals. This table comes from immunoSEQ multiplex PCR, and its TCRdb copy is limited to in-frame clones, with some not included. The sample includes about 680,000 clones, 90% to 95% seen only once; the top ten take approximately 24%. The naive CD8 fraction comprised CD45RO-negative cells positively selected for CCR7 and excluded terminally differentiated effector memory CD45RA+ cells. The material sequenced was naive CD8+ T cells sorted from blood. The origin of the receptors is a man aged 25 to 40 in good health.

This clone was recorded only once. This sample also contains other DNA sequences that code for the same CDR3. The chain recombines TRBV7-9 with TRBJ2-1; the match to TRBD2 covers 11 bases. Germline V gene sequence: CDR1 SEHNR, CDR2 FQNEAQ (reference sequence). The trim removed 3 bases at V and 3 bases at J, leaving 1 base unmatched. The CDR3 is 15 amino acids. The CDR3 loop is CASSFGTSGYNEQFF. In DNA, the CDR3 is TGTGCCAGCAGCTTCGGGACTAGCGGCTACAATGAGCAGTTCTTC.

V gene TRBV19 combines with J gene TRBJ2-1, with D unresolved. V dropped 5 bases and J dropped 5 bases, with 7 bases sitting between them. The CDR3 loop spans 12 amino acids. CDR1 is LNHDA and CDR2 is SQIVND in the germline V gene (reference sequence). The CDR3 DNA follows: TGTGCCAGTAGTTTGGTTAACAATGAGCAGTTCTTC. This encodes CASSLVNNEQFF.

The CDR3 loop reads CASSTNGLGGGHTEAFF. The CDR3 DNA reads TGTGCCAGTAGTACGAATGGCTTGGGGGGCGGGCACACTGAAGCTTTCTTT. The chain is built from TRBV19 and TRBJ1-1; possibly TRBD1 for D (6 bases). Germline V gene lookup returns CDR1 LNHDA and CDR2 SQIVND (reference sequence). The CDR3 is 17 residues long. The V end was cut by 4 bases, the J end by 3 bases, with 21 bases between.

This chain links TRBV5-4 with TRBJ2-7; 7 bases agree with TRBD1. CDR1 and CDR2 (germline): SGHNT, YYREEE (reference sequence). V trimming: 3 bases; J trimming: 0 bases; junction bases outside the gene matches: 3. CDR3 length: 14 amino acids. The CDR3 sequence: CASSSRQGSYEQYF. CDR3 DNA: TGTGCCAGCAGCTCACGACAGGGCTCCTACGAGCAGTACTTC.

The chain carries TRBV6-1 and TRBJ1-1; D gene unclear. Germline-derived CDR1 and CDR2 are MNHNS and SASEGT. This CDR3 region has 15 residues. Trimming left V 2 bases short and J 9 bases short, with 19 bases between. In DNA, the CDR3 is TGTGCCAGCAGTGAACTGGGATCGGGCAGCTTGAAAGCTTTCTTT. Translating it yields CASSELGSGSLKAFF.

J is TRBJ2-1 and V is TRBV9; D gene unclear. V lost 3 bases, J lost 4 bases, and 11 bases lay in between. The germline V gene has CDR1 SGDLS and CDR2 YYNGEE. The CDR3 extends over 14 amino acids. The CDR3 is CASSGPPLYNEQFF. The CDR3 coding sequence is TGTGCCAGCAGCGGTCCTCCCTTATACAATGAGCAGTTCTTC.

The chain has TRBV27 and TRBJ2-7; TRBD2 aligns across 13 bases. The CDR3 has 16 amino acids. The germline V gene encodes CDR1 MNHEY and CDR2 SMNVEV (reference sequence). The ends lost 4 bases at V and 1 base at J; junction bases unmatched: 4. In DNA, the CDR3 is TGTGCCAGCAGTTCACAGGGACTAGCGGGATCCTACGAGCAGTACTTC. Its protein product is CASSSQGLAGSYEQYF.

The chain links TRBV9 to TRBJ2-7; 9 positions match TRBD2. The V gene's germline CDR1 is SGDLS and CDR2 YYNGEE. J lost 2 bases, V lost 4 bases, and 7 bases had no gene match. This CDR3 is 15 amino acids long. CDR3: CASSPTAGGTYEQYF. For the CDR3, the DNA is TGTGCCAGCAGCCCGACAGCGGGAGGCACCTACGAGCAGTACTTC.

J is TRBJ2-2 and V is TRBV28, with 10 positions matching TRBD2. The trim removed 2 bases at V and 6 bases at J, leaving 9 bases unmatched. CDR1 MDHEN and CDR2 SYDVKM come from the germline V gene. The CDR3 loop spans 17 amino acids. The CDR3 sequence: CASSLQVSSGSPGELFF. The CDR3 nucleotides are TGTGCCAGCAGTTTACAGGTTTCTAGCGGGAGCCCCGGGGAGCTGTTTTTT. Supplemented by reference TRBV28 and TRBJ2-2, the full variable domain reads DVKVTQSSRYLVKRTGEKVFLECVQDMDHENMFWYRQDPGLGLRLIYFSYDVKMKEKGDIPEGYSVSREKKERFSLILESASTNQTSMYLCASSLQVSSGSPGELFFGEGSRLTVL.

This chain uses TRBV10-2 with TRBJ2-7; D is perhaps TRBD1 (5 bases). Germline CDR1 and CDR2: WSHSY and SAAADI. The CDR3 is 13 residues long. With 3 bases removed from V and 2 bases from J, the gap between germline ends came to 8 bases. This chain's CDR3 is CASSEDRAYEQYF. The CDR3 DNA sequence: TGCGCCAGCAGTGAAGACAGAGCCTACGAGCAGTACTTC.

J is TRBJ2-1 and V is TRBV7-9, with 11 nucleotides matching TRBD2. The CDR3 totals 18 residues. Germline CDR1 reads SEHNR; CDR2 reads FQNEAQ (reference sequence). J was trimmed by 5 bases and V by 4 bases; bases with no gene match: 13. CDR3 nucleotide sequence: TGTGCCAGCAGCTCGCGAACGACTAGCGGGGTGGCGAACAATGAGCAGTTCTTC. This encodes CASSSRTTSGVANNEQFF.

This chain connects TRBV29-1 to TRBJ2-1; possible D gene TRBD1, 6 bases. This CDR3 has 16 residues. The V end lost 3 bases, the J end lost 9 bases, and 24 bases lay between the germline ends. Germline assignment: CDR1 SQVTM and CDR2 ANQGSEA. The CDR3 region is CSVDLPLAGAVGEQFF. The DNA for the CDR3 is TGCAGCGTTGACCTTCCCCTAGCAGGGGCTGTGGGTGAGCAGTTCTTC.

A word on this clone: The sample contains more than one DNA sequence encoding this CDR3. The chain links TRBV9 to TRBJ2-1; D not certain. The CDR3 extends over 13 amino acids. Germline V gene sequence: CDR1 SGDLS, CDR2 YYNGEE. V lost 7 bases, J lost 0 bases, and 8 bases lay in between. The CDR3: CASSTGSYNEQFF. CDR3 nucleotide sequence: TGTGCCAGCTCGACGGGCTCCTACAATGAGCAGTTCTTC. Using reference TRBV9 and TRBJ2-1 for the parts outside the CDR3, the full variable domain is DSGVTQTPKHLITATGQRVTLRCSPRSGDLSVYWYQQSLDQGLQFLIQYYNGEERAKGNILERFSAQQFPDLHSELNLSSLELGDSALYFCASSTGSYNEQFFGPGTRLTVL.

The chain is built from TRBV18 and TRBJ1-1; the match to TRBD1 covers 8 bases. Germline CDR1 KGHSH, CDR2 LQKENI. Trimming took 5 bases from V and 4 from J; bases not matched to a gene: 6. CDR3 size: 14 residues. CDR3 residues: CASSGQGGITEAFF. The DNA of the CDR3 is TGTGCCAGCTCAGGACAGGGTGGAATCACTGAAGCTTTCTTT.

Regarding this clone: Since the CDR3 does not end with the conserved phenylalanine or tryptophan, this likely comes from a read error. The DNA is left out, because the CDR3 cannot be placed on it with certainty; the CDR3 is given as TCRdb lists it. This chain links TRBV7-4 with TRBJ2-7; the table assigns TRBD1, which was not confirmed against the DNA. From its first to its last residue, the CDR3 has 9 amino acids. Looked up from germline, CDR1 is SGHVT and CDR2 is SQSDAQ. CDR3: CASSPQQGL.

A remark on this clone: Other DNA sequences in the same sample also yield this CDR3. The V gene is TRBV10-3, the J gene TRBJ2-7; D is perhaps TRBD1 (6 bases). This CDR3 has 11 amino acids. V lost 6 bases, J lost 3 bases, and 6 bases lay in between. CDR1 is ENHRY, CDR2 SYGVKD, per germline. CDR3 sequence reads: CAIRDSYEQYF. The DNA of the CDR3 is TGTGCCATCAGGGACAGCTACGAGCAGTACTTC.

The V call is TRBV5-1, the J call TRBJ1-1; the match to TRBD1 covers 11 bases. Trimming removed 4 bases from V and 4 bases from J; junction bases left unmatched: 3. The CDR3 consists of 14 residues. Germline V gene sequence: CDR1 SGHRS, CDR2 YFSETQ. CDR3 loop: CASSPGTGGTEAFF. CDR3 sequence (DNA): TGCGCCAGCAGCCCCGGGACAGGGGGCACTGAAGCTTTCTTT.

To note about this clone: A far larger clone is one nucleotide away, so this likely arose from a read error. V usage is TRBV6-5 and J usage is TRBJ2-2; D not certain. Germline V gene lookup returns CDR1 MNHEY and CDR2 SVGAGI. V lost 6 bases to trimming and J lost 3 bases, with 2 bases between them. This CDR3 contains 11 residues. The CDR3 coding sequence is TGTGCCAGCAGGGACACCGGGGAGCTGTTTTTT. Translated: CASRDTGELFF.

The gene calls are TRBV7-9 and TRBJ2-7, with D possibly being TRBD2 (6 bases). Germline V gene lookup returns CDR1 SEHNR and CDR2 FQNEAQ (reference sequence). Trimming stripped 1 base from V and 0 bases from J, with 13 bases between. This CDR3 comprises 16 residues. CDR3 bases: TGTGCCAGCAGCTTAGAGGAGGCGGGGCACTCCTACGAGCAGTACTTC. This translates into CASSLEEAGHSYEQYF.

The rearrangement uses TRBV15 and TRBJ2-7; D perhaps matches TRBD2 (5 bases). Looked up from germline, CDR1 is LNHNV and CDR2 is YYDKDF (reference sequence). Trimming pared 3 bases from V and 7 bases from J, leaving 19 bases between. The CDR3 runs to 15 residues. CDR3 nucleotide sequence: TGTGCCACCAGCAGTGAACAAGGGTGGCAGCGGGAGCAGTACTTC. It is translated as CATSSEQGWQREQYF.

As DNA, the CDR3 is TGCGCCAGCAGCGTCGGGACAGGGCAACAAGAGACCCAGTACTTC. Translating it yields CASSVGTGQQETQYF. The V call is TRBV5-1, the J call TRBJ2-5, with TRBD1 identical over 9 bases. The ends lost 4 bases at V and 2 bases at J; junction bases unmatched: 6. CDR1 is SGHRS and CDR2 is YFSETQ in the germline V gene. The length of the CDR3 is 15 residues.

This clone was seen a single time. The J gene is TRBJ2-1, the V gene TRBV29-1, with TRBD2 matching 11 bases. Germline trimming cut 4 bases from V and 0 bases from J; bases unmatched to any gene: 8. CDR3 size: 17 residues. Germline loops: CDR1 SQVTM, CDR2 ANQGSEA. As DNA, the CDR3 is TGCAGCGTTGTACCTGGGACTAGCGGAAGCTCCTACAATGAGCAGTTCTTC. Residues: CSVVPGTSGSSYNEQFF.

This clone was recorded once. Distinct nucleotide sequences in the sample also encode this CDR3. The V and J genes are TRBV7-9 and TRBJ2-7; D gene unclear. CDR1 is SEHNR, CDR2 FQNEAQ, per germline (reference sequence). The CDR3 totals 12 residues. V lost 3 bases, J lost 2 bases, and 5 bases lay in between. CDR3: CASSFSPYEQYF. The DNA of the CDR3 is TGTGCCAGCAGCTTCTCCCCCTACGAGCAGTACTTC.

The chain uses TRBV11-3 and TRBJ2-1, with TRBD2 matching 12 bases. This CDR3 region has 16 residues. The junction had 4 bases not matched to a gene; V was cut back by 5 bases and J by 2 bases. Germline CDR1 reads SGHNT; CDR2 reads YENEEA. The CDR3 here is CASSPGLAGPYNEQFF. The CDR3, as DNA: TGTGCCAGCAGCCCAGGACTAGCGGGACCCTACAATGAGCAGTTCTTC.

The CDR3 sequence is CASLGTNYGYTF. The CDR3 coding sequence is TGTGCCAGTCTCGGGACAAACTATGGCTACACCTTC. The V and J genes are TRBV19 and TRBJ1-2; a possible D gene is TRBD1 (6 bases). The CDR3 extends over 12 amino acids. V was clipped by 8 bases and J by 2 bases, with 9 bases between them. In germline, CDR1 is LNHDA, CDR2 SQIVND (reference sequence).

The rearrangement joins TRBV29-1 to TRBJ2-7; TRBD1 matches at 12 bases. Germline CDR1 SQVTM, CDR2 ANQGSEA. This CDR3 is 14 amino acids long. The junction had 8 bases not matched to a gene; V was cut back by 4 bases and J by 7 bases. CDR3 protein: CSVGEGTGGVEQYF. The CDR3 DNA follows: TGCAGCGTTGGAGAAGGGACAGGGGGCGTAGAGCAGTACTTC.

The CDR3 here is CASSLEGTGSYEQYF. CDR3 DNA: TGTGCCAGCAGCTTAGAAGGGACAGGCTCCTACGAGCAGTACTTC. The V call is TRBV11-2, the J call TRBJ2-7, with TRBD1 identical over 8 bases. J was trimmed by 0 bases and V by 0 bases; bases with no gene match: 1. The CDR3 length is 15 residues. CDR1 is SGHAT and CDR2 is FQNNGV in the germline V gene.

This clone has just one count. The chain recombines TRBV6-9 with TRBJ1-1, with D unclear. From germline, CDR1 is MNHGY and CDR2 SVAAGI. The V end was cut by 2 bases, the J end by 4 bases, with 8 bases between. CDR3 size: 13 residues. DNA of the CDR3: TGTGCCAGCAGTTATAGTCACGTCACTGAAGCTTTCTTT. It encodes CASSYSHVTEAFF.

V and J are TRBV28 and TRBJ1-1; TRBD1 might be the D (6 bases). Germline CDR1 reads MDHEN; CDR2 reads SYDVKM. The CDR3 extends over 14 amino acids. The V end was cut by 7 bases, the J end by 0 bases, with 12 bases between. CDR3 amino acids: CASTGVGMNTEAFF. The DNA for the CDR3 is TGTGCCAGCACAGGGGTGGGTATGAACACTGAAGCTTTCTTT.